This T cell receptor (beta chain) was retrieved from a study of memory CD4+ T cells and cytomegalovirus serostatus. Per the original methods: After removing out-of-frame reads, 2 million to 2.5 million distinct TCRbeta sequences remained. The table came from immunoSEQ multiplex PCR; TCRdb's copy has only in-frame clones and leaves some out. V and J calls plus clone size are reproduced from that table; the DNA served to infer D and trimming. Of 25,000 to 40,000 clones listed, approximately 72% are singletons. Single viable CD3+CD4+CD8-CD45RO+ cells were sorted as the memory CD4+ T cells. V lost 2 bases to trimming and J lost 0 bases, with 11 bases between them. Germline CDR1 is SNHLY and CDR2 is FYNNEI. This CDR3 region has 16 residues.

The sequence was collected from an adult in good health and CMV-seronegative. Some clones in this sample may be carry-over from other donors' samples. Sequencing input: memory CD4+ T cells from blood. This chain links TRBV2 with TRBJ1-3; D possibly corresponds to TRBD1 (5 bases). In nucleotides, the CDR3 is TGTGCCAGCAGTGAAAGGGGCAGAACCTCTGGAAACACCATATATTTT. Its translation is CASSERGRTSGNTIYF.